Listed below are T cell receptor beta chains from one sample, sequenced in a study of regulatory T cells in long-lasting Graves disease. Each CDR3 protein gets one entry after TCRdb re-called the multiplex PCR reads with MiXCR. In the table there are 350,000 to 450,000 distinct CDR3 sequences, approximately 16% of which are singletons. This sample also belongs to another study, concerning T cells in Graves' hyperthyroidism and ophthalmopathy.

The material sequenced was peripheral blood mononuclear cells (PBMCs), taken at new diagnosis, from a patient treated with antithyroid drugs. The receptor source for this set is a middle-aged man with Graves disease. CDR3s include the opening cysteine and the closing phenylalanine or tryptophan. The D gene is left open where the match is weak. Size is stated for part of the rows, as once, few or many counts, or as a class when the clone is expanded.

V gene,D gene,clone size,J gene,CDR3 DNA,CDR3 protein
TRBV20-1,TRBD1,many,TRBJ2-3,TGCAGTGGCGACAGGGGTGGTGGAGATACGCAGTATTTT,CSGDRGGGDTQYF
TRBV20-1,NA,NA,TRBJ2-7,TGCAGTGCTAGAGTAACAGGTGGCTACGAGCAGTACTTC,CSARVTGGYEQYF
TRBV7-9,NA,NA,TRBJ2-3,TGTGCCAGCAGCACCGGGATGACATCCACAGATACGCAGTATTTT,CASSTGMTSTDTQYF
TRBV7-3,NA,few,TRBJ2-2,TGTGCCAGCAGCCCTCGGCTGGGACTGAACACCGGGGAGCTGTTTTTT,CASSPRLGLNTGELFF
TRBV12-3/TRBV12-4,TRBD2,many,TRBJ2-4,TGTGCCAGCAGTTTTTACCCCGGGGGACTAGCGGAAAACATTCAGTACTTC,CASSFYPGGLAENIQYF
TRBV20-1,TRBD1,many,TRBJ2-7,TGCAGTGCTAGAGATCAGGGACAGGAGGCCTACGAGCAGTACTTC,CSARDQGQEAYEQYF
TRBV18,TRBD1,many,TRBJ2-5,TGTGCCAGCTCACCACCAGGACAGGGGGTTCCAGAGACCCAGTACTTC,CASSPPGQGVPETQYF
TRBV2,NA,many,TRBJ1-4,TGTGCCAGCAGGAGTGGGACTGGGAGTGAAAAACTGTTTTTT,CASRSGTGSEKLFF
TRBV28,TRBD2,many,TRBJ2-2,TGTGCCAGCGTGACTAGCGGGGCCCAGTACAGGGAGCTGTTTTTT,CASVTSGAQYRELFF
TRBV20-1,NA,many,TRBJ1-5,TGCAGTGCTAGACCGTGGGGTAGGGACCAACAGCCCCAGCATTTT,CSARPWGRDQQPQHF
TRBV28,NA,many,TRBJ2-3,TGTGCCAGCAAGCCAAACCGCCTAGCCACAGATACGCAGTATTTT,CASKPNRLATDTQYF
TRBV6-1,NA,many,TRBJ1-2,TGTGCCAGCAGTGAAACCGGGATCAACTATGGCTACACCTTC,CASSETGINYGYTF
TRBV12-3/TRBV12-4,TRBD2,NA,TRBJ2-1,TGTGCCAGCAGTCAAGCGGGGGGGCAAAATGAGCAGTTCTTC,CASSQAGGQNEQFF
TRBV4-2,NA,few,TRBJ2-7,TGTGCCAGCGGGGGCCCGGGACTACTCGGAACCTACGAGCAGTACTTC,CASGGPGLLGTYEQYF
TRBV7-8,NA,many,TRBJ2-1,TGTGCCAGCAGCCACAGTCCTACTAGTGGCAATGAGCAGTTCTTC,CASSHSPTSGNEQFF
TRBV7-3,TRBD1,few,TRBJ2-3,TGTGCCAGCAAGAGACAGGGTCCGGGGGATACGCAGTATTTT,CASKRQGPGDTQYF
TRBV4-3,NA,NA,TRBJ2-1,TGCGCCAGCAGCCAAATCTTTTGGACAGATTACAATGAGCAGTTCTTC,CASSQIFWTDYNEQFF
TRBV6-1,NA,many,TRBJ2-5,TGTGCCAGCAGGGCGGGACATTCACAAGAGACCCAGTACTTC,CASRAGHSQETQYF
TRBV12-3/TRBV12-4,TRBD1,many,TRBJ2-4,TGTGCCAGCAGTTTATGGGACAGACCCCACATTCAGTACTTC,CASSLWDRPHIQYF
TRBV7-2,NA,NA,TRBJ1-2,TGTGCCAGCAGCATTACAGGGAACTATGGCTACACCTTC,CASSITGNYGYTF
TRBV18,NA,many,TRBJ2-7,TGTGCCAGCTCACCACCAGGTATAGCCTACGAGCAGTACTTC,CASSPPGIAYEQYF
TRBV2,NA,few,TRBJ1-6,TGTGCCAGCATCCCGGCGCCTTTTTCACCCCTCCACTTT,CASIPAPFSPLHF
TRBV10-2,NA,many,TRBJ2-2,TGCGCCAGCAGTGATTTTTTGGGACAGAACACCGGGGAGCTGTTTTTT,CASSDFLGQNTGELFF
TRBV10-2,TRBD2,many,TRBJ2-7,TGCGCCAGCTACAGCGGGGGTATTAACTACGAGCAGTACTTC,CASYSGGINYEQYF
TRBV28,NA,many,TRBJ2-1,TGTGCCAGCAGTTCAGCTAGTGAGGGACGGCACAATGAGCAGTTCTTC,CASSSASEGRHNEQFF
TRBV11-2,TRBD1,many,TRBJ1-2,TGTGCCAGCAGCTTAGATGGACAGGGGGTCGCGATCTATGGCTACACCTTC,CASSLDGQGVAIYGYTF
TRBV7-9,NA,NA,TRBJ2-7,TGTGCCAGCAGCTTAGACCCCATCGTGGACGAGCAGTACTTC,CASSLDPIVDEQYF
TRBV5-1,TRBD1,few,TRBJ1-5,TGCGCCAGCAGCTTGAACCCGGGACAGGGGGCCCAGCCCCAGCATTTT,CASSLNPGQGAQPQHF
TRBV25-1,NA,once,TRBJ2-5,TGTGCCAGCAGCCTCCGTAGGCAAGAGACCCAGTACTTC,CASSLRRQETQYF
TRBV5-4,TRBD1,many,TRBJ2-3,TGTGCCAGCAGCTCGGGACAGATCACAGATACGCAGTATTTT,CASSSGQITDTQYF
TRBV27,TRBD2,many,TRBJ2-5,TGTGCCAGCAGTCCCCGGACTAGCGGGGGGATTAAACAAGAGACCCAGTACTTC,CASSPRTSGGIKQETQYF
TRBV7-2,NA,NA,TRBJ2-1,TGTGCCAGCAGCTTAGAACCCCCCACCTATGAGCAGTTCTTC,CASSLEPPTYEQFF
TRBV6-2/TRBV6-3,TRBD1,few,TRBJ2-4,TGTGCCAGCAGTTACTCGACAGGGCTAGCCAAAAACATTCAGTACTTC,CASSYSTGLAKNIQYF
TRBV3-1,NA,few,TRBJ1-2,TGTGCCAGCAGCCTCGGGCAGGGTAACTATGGCTACACCTTC,CASSLGQGNYGYTF
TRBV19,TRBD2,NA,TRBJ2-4,TGTGCCAGTAGCTCCCGCCAGGGAGGGCTAGCCAAAAACATTCAGTACTTC,CASSSRQGGLAKNIQYF
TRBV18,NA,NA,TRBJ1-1,TGTGCCAGCTCACCATCGGACCTTCTCGAAGCTTTCTTT,CASSPSDLLEAFF
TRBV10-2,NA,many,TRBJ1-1,TGCGCCAGCTCCCCATCCTCAGCGCTGAACACTGAAGCTTTCTTT,CASSPSSALNTEAFF
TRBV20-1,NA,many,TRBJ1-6,TGCAGTGCTAGTTACACCAGGTCACCCCTCCACTTT,CSASYTRSPLHF
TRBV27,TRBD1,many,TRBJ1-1,TGTGCCAGCAGCCTACAGGGGGGGGACACTGAAGCTTTCTTT,CASSLQGGDTEAFF
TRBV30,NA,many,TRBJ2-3,TGTGCCTTCCGGGACAAGAGCACAGATACGCAGTATTTT,CAFRDKSTDTQYF
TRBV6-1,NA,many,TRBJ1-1,TGTGCCAGCAAGTTAAGGTCGGGCACTGAAGCTTTCTTT,CASKLRSGTEAFF
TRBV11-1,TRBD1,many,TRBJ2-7,TGTGCCAGCAGCCGTTATTACCAGGGGGAACCTGCCTACGAGCAGTACTTC,CASSRYYQGEPAYEQYF
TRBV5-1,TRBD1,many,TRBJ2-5,TGCGCCAGCAGCGTACAGGGGGCGCTTGAGACCCAGTACTTC,CASSVQGALETQYF
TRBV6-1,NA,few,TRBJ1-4,TGTGCCAGCAGTCCCCAACAGGGACTGGTGACTAATGAAGAACTGTTTTTT,CASSPQQGLVTNEELFF
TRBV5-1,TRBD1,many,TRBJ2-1,TGCGCCAGCAGCGGACCGCGACAGGGTAAGTCGCGGACGCAGTTCTTC,CASSGPRQGKSRTQFF